What follows are 26 T cell receptor beta chains derived from one specimen sequenced in a study of vaccination and CD4 T cells after COVID-19 (dated by TCRdb to the early 2020s). These TCRs' antigens remain unknown. The treatment or condition label here, explained by the study, means: roughly 10-day PBMC culture with coronavirus spike peptide pools or control peptides (ViraFEST assay). Receptors were amplified or captured by PCR. The data were produced on an Illumina iSeq 100. DNA from cultured CD4+ T cells underwent TCR sequencing with the Oncomine TCR Beta short-read assay at the Johns Hopkins FTIC core. TCRdb cleaned the public reads at Q25 with fastp, built clones with MiXCR and kept in-frame beta chains. All rows with the same CDR3 protein become a single entry with the most common DNA and genes. This sample has 15,000 to 20,000 distinct CDR3 sequences in its table, and less than 70% of those were observed once. The ten top clones hold roughly 10% of the sample.

The sequenced sample was CD4+ T cells from blood, cultured in vitro. All receptors come from a human donor who had recovered from COVID-19.

This clonotype was counted only a few times. V gene TRBV6-2 or TRBV6-3 combines with J gene TRBJ1-6, with a weak D call TRBD1 (5 bases). CDR3 length equals 13 residues. Per germline, CDR1 MNHEY and CDR2 SVGEGT. V lost 8 bases and J lost 10, with 15 bases in between. The CDR3, as DNA: TGTGCCAGCGACACAGGCTGGACATCACCCCTCCACTTT. Encoded protein: CASDTGWTSPLHF.

V is TRBV15 and J is TRBJ1-2, with D perhaps TRBD1 (5 bases). This CDR3 has 16 residues. The germline gives CDR1 LNHNV, CDR2 YYDKDF (reference sequence). V was clipped by 0 bases and J by 0 bases, with 11 bases between them. The CDR3 loop is CATSRDVRGANYGYTF. The CDR3 DNA sequence: TGTGCCACCAGCAGAGATGTGCGGGGGGCTAACTATGGCTACACCTTC. Full variable domain (outside the CDR3, taken from reference TRBV15 and TRBJ1-2): DAMVIQNPRYQVTQFGKPVTLSCSQTLNHNVMYWYQQKSSQAPKLLFHYYDKDFNNEADTPDNFQSRRPNTSFCFLDIRSPGLGDTAMYLCATSRDVRGANYGYTFGSGTRLTVV.

The gene calls are TRBV20-1 and TRBJ2-7, with 7 nucleotides matching TRBD2. V lost 6 bases, J lost 0 bases, and 5 bases stayed unmatched. The CDR3 sequence is 13 residues long. The germline CDR1 and CDR2 sequences are DFQATT and SNEGSKA (reference sequence). CDR3 loop: CSAWRGTSYEQYF. In nucleotides, the CDR3 is TGCAGTGCCTGGCGGGGGACCTCCTACGAGCAGTACTTC.

The V and J genes are TRBV6-1 and TRBJ2-5, with TRBD1 identical over 9 bases. The CDR3 sequence is 15 residues long. The V segment lost 4 bases and the J segment 0 bases; nucleotides outside the gene matches: 3. Germline V gene lookup returns CDR1 MNHNS and CDR2 SASEGT. This CDR3 is CASSGTGANQETQYF. CDR3 sequence (DNA): TGTGCCAGCAGTGGGACAGGGGCTAACCAAGAGACCCAGTACTTC.

The J gene is TRBJ1-2, the V gene TRBV6-1, with D perhaps matching TRBD1 (5 bases). CDR1 and CDR2 from the germline V gene are MNHNS and SASEGT. V lost 8 bases to trimming and J lost 0 bases, with 16 bases between them. This CDR3 is 15 amino acids long. The chain's CDR3 is CASSRDGPSNYGYTF. The CDR3 DNA is TGTGCCAGCTCCCGGGACGGACCGTCTAACTATGGCTACACCTTC.

The chain couples TRBV7-2 to TRBJ2-3, with TRBD2 matching over 7 bases. This CDR3 is 14 amino acids long. Germline V gene lookup returns CDR1 SGHTA and CDR2 FQGNSA. V dropped 5 bases and J dropped 1; count of bases not matched to a gene: 3. CDR3: CASSPSGRTDTQYF. CDR3 sequence (DNA): TGTGCCAGCAGCCCTAGCGGACGCACAGATACGCAGTATTTT.

The V and J genes are TRBV6-1 and TRBJ1-2, with 7 bases fitting TRBD1. This CDR3 is 15 amino acids long. Germline lookup yields CDR1 MNHNS and CDR2 SASEGT. The trim removed 6 bases at V and 2 bases at J, leaving 9 bases unmatched. CDR3 protein: CASRYTGVGNYGYTF. CDR3 nucleotide sequence: TGTGCCAGCAGATATACAGGGGTAGGGAACTATGGCTACACCTTC.

Only a few counts were recorded for this clonotype. The chain has TRBV7-3 and TRBJ1-2; D unresolved. The CDR3 contains 13 residues. Germline CDR1 reads SGHTA; CDR2 reads FQGTGA. V was pared by 1 base and J by 8 bases, with 11 bases between. CDR3 coding DNA: TGTGCCAGCAGCTTAAGGCAGGTAGTAGGCTACACCTTC. As protein: CASSLRQVVGYTF.

This clonotype appeared a few times. The gene calls are TRBV20-1 and TRBJ2-3; D gene uncertain. This CDR3 contains 15 residues. The V gene lost 0 bases and the J gene lost 0 bases, with 10 bases spanning the gap. Per germline, CDR1 DFQATT and CDR2 SNEGSKA (reference sequence). The CDR3 region has the DNA TGCAGTGCTAGAGATTGGGCCGCTAGCACAGATACGCAGTATTTT. Residues: CSARDWAASTDTQYF.

A few counts support this clonotype. The chain employs TRBV15 and TRBJ1-1; D is uncertain. Germline CDR1 and CDR2: LNHNV and YYDKDF (reference sequence). The CDR3 length is 11 residues. Trimming pared 2 bases from V and 2 bases from J, leaving 0 bases between. The CDR3 sequence is CATSRNTEAFF. The CDR3 coding sequence is TGTGCCACCAGCAGAAACACTGAAGCTTTCTTT.

J is TRBJ2-1 and V is TRBV10-3; D may be TRBD1 or TRBD2 (5 bases each). CDR1 is ENHRY and CDR2 is SYGVKD in the germline V gene. CDR3 size: 15 residues. The V and J ends lost 10 bases and 1 base respectively, with 17 bases between them. In nucleotides, the CDR3 is TGTGCCAGCAGCCTACGGGACCCTTCCTACAATGAGCAGTTCTTC. Residues: CASSLRDPSYNEQFF.

The chain uses TRBV6-1 and TRBJ1-1; possible D gene TRBD1, 5 bases. From germline, CDR1 is MNHNS and CDR2 SASEGT. The CDR3 has 13 residues. V was pared by 2 bases and J by 8 bases, with 12 bases between. The CDR3 region is CASSERDDAEAFF. The CDR3 DNA reads TGTGCCAGCAGTGAACGGGACGACGCAGAAGCTTTCTTT.

The chain carries TRBV5-1 and TRBJ1-6; D might be TRBD1 (5 bases). The CDR3 length is 16 residues. Between the trimmed V and J ends, which lost 2 bases and 2 bases, there was a span of 11 bases. Germline loops: CDR1 SGHRS, CDR2 YFSETQ. Here the CDR3 DNA reads TGCGCCAGCAGCTTTCAACTAGGGGCCTATAATTCACCCCTCCACTTT. Amino acid sequence: CASSFQLGAYNSPLHF.

The chain recombines TRBV6-1 with TRBJ2-5, with D uncertain. The CDR3 length is 14 residues. Trimming left V 10 bases short and J 5 bases short, with 20 bases between. Germline CDR1 reads MNHNS; CDR2 reads SASEGT. CDR3 sequence: CATKIGPLSETQYF. CDR3 sequence (DNA): TGTGCCACTAAAATAGGGCCCCTATCGGAGACCCAGTACTTC.

The count of this clonotype is one. The rearrangement uses TRBV5-4 and TRBJ1-6; TRBD1 matches 8 bases. CDR1 is SGHNT, CDR2 YYREEE, per germline (reference sequence). V was clipped by 7 bases and J by 7 bases; unmatched bases: 10. There are 15 residues in the CDR3. This chain's CDR3 is CASGRTGLINSPLHF. The CDR3 DNA sequence: TGTGCCAGCGGACGGACAGGGTTGATCAATTCACCCCTCCACTTT.

This clonotype has just a few counts. The CDR3 DNA follows: TGCAGTGGATATAGAGGGAACACCGGGGAGCTGTTTTTT. This codes for CSGYRGNTGELFF. The chain joins TRBV20-1 to TRBJ2-2; D is unresolved. The V end lost 7 bases, the J end lost 1 base, and 10 bases lay between the germline ends. The CDR3 covers 13 residues. Germline assignment: CDR1 DFQATT and CDR2 SNEGSKA (reference sequence).

This rearrangement joins TRBV6-1 to TRBJ1-2, with D maybe TRBD1 (5 bases). The ends were cut back, 0 bases at V and 4 bases at J, with 9 bases in the middle. There are 14 residues in the CDR3. Germline V gene lookup returns CDR1 MNHNS and CDR2 SASEGT. DNA of the CDR3: TGTGCCAGCAGTGAAGCGCTCGGGGGCTATGGCTACACCTTC. Its protein product is CASSEALGGYGYTF.

J is TRBJ1-2 and V is TRBV12-3 or TRBV12-4; tentatively, D is TRBD1 (5 bases). This CDR3 is 12 amino acids long. With 6 bases removed from V and 5 bases from J, the gap between germline ends came to 10 bases. The CDR3 DNA sequence: TGTGCCAGCAGCCAGCAGGGTTATGGCTACACCTTC. Protein: CASSQQGYGYTF.

This clonotype turned up a few times. This chain joins TRBV27 and TRBJ2-1, with 8 positions matching TRBD2. CDR1 MNHEY and CDR2 SMNVEV come from the germline V gene (reference sequence). V lost 6 bases and J lost 4; bases outside the gene matches: 8. The CDR3 spans 15 residues. The CDR3 nucleotides read TGTGCCAGCAGCTCACGGGGGGGCGCGTACAATGAGCAGTTCTTC. Translation gives CASSSRGGAYNEQFF.

The chain recombines TRBV5-4 with TRBJ2-3; 13 bases are a match to TRBD2. The CDR3 runs to 15 residues. Germline-derived CDR1 and CDR2 are SGHNT and YYREEE (reference sequence). The V gene end was trimmed by 2 bases and the J gene end by 4 bases; junction bases not matched to a gene: 1. The CDR3 here is CASSLLAGGPDTQYF. CDR3 nucleotide sequence: TGTGCCAGCAGCTTACTAGCGGGAGGGCCAGATACGCAGTATTTT.

This chain links TRBV27 with TRBJ2-3; D gene uncertain. CDR1 MNHEY and CDR2 SMNVEV come from the germline V gene (reference sequence). Trimming shortened V by 0 bases and J by 10 bases, and 11 bases separated the two germline ends. The CDR3 length is 13 residues. DNA for the CDR3: TGTGCCAGCAGTTTATCGGTTGGGTATGCGCAGTATTTT. Protein sequence: CASSLSVGYAQYF.

This clonotype occurred a few times. This CDR3 is CSVEEGGTDTQYF. Here the CDR3 DNA reads TGCAGCGTTGAAGAGGGGGGCACAGATACGCAGTATTTT. V usage is TRBV29-1 and J usage is TRBJ2-3; D possibly matches TRBD1 or TRBD2 (5 bases each). The CDR3 loop spans 13 amino acids. V gave up 0 bases and J gave up 1 base, with 5 bases separating them. Germline V CDR1 and CDR2: SQVTM, ANQGSEA.

This clonotype has just one count. The V and J genes are TRBV5-5 and TRBJ2-7; 10 bases are shared with TRBD1. V shed 2 bases, J shed 9 bases, and the junction held 8 bases outside the gene matches. Per the germline V gene, CDR1 is SGHKS and CDR2 is YYEKEE (reference sequence). This CDR3 is built from 14 residues. Here the CDR3 reads CASSFPGTGVAQYF. The DNA of the CDR3 is TGTGCCAGCAGCTTTCCTGGGACAGGGGTTGCGCAGTACTTC. Combining the CDR3 with reference TRBV5-5 and TRBJ2-7 gives the whole variable domain DAGVTQSPTHLIKTRGQQVTLRCSPISGHKSVSWYQQVLGQGPQFIFQYYEKEERGRGNFPDRFSARQFPNYSSELNVNALLLGDSALYLCASSFPGTGVAQYFGPGTRLTVT.

This clonotype occurred a few times. The rearrangement joins TRBV5-5 to TRBJ1-2, with 7 bases that match TRBD1. CDR1 is SGHKS, CDR2 YYEKEE, per germline (reference sequence). With 3 bases clipped from V and 10 bases from J, the junction kept 15 bases outside the gene matches. The CDR3 runs 15 residues. The CDR3: CASSSPFGEGAAYTF. The CDR3, as DNA: TGTGCCAGCAGCTCGCCCTTCGGAGAGGGGGCCGCCTACACCTTC.

This sequence joins TRBV20-1 and TRBJ2-1; 10 nucleotides line up with TRBD1. This CDR3 contains 12 residues. CDR1 DFQATT and CDR2 SNEGSKA come from the germline V gene (reference sequence). The V gene end was trimmed by 6 bases and the J gene end by 14 bases; junction bases not matched to a gene: 10. CDR3 nucleotides: TGCAGTGCCCGGGACAGGGGATCGTTGGAGTTCTTC. It specifies CSARDRGSLEFF.

In its sample, this clonotype was seen a few times. The V call is TRBV24-1, the J call TRBJ1-1; D gene uncertain. The V gene lost 4 bases and the J gene lost 7 bases, with 9 bases spanning the gap. This CDR3 comprises 12 residues. Per the germline V gene, CDR1 is KGHDR and CDR2 is SFDVKD. The CDR3 region has the DNA TGTGCCACCAGTGACCCCGGCGGTGAAGCTTTCTTT. Amino acid sequence: CATSDPGGEAFF.